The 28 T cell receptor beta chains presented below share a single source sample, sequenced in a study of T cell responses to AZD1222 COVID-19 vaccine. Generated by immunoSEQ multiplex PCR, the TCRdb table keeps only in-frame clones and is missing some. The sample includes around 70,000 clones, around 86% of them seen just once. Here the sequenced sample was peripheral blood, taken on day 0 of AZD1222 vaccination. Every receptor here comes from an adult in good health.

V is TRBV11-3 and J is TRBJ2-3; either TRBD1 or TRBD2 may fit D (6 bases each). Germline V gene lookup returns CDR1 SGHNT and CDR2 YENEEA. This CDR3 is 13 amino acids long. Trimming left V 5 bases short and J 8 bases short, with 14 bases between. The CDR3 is CASSGLGGSTQYF. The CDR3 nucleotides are TGTGCCAGCAGCGGCTTGGGGGGCTCTACGCAGTATTTT.

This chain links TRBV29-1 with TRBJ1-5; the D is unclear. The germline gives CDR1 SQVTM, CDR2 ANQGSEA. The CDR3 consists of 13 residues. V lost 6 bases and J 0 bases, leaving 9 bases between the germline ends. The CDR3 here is CSVQENSNQPQHF. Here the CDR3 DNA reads TGCAGCGTCCAGGAGAATAGCAATCAGCCCCAGCATTTT.

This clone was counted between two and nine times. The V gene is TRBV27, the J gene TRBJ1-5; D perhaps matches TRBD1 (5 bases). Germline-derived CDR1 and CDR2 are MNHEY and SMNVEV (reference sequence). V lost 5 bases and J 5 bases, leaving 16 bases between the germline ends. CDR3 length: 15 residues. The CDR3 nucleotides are TGTGCCAGCAGTCCGACTGGGGGACTTTATCAGCCCCAGCATTTT. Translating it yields CASSPTGGLYQPQHF.

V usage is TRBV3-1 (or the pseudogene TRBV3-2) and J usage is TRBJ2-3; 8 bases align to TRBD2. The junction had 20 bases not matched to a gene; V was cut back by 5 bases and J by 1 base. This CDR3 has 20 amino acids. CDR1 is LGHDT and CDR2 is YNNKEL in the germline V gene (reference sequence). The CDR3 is CASSDLWTSSMSGGTDTQYF. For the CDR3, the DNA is TGTGCCAGCAGCGACCTTTGGACTAGCTCTATGTCGGGGGGCACAGATACGCAGTATTTT.

The CDR3 reads CASEDRAANTGELFF. CDR3 DNA: TGTGCCAGCGAAGACAGGGCAGCGAACACCGGGGAGCTGTTTTTT. The chain is built from TRBV25-1 and TRBJ2-2; 7 nucleotides agree with TRBD1. Germline V lookup: CDR1 MGHDK, CDR2 SYGVNS. CDR3 length: 15 residues. V lost 8 bases and J lost 0; bases outside the gene matches: 6. The whole variable domain, remainder taken from reference TRBV25-1 and TRBJ2-2, is EADIYQTPRYLVIGTGKKITLECSQTMGHDKMYWYQQDPGMELHLIHYSYGVNSTEKGDLSSESTVSRIRTEHFPLTLESARPSHTSQYLCASEDRAANTGELFFGEGSRLTVL.

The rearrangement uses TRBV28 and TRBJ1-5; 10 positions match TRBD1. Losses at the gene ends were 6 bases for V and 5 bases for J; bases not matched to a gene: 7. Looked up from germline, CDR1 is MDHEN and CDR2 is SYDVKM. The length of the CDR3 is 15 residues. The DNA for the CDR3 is TGTGCCAGCAGGTTGGGACAGGGGTATTATCAGCCCCAGCATTTT. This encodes CASRLGQGYYQPQHF. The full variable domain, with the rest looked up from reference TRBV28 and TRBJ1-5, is DVKVTQSSRYLVKRTGEKVFLECVQDMDHENMFWYRQDPGLGLRLIYFSYDVKMKEKGDIPEGYSVSREKKERFSLILESASTNQTSMYLCASRLGQGYYQPQHFGDGTRLSIL.

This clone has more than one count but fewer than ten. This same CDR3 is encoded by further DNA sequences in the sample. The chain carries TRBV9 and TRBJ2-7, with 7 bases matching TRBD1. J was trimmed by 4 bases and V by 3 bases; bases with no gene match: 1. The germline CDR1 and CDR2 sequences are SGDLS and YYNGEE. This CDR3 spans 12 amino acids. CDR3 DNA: TGTGCCAGCAGCGGGGACAGTTACGAGCAGTACTTC. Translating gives CASSGDSYEQYF.

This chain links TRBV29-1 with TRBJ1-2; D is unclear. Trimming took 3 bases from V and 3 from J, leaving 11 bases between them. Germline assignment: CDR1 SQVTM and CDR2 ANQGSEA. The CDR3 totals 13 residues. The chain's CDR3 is CSVEVTDHYGYTF. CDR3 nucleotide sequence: TGCAGCGTTGAGGTTACAGATCACTATGGCTACACCTTC.

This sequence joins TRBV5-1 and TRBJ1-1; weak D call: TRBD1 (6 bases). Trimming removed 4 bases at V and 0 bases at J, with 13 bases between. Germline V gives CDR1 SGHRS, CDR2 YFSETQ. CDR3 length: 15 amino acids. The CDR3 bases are TGCGCCAGCAGCCCGGAGGGGGGGGTGAACACTGAAGCTTTCTTT. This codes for CASSPEGGVNTEAFF.

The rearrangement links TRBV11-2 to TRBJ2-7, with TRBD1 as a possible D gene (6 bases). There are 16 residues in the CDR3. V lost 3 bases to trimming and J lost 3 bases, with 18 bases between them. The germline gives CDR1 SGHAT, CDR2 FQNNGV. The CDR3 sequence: CASSLADRSRFYEQYF. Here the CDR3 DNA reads TGTGCCAGCAGCTTGGCTGACAGGAGCCGTTTCTACGAGCAGTACTTC.

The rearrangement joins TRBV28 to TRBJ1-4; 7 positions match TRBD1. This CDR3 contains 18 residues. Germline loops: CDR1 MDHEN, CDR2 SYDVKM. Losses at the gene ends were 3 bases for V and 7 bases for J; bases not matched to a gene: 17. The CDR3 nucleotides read TGTGCCAGCAGTTTGATCGGCGGAGGGGGCGTGTCTGGTGAAAAACTGTTTTTT. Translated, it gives CASSLIGGGGVSGEKLFF.

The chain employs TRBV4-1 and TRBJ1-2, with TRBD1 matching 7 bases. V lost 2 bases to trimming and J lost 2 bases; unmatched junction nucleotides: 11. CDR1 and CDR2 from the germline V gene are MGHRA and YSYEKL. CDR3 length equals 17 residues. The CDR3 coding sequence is TGCGCCAGCAGCCAAAACCCGACAGGGTCGGCCAACTATGGCTACACCTTC. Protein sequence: CASSQNPTGSANYGYTF.

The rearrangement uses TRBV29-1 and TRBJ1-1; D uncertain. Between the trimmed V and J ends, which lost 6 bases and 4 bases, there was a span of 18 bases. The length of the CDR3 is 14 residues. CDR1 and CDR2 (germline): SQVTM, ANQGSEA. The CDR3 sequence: CSVEKSWSGTEAFF. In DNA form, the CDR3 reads TGCAGCGTCGAGAAGAGTTGGAGTGGCACTGAAGCTTTCTTT.

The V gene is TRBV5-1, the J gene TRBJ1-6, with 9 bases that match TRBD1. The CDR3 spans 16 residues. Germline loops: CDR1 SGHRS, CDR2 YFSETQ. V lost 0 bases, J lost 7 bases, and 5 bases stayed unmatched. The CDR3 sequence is CASSLDPGQGNSPLHF. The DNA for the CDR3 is TGCGCCAGCAGCTTGGACCCGGGACAGGGCAATTCACCCCTCCACTTT.

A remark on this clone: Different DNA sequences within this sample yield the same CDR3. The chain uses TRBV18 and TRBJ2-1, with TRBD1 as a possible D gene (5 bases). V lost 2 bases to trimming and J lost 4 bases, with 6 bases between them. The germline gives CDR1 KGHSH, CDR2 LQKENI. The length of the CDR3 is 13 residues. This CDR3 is CASSPRGYNEQFF. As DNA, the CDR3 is TGTGCCAGCTCACCAAGGGGATACAATGAGCAGTTCTTC.

CDR3 bases: TGTGCCAGCAGTGAAGTAGGTGGGAATCAGCCCCAGCATTTT. This translates into CASSEVGGNQPQHF. This chain joins TRBV6-1 and TRBJ1-5; D unclear. Trimming cost V 1 base and J 4 bases, with 8 bases left between them. From germline, CDR1 is MNHNS and CDR2 SASEGT. This CDR3 is built from 14 residues.

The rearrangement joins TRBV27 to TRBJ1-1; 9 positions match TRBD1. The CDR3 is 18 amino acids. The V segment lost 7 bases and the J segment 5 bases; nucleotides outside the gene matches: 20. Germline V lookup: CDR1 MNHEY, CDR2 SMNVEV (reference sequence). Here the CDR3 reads CASNPTSRDRERRTEAFF. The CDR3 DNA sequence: TGTGCCAGCAACCCCACAAGTAGGGACAGGGAACGGAGGACTGAAGCTTTCTTT.

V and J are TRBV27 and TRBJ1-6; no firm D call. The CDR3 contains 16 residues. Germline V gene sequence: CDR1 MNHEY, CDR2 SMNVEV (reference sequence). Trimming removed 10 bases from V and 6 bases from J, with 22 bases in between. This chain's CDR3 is CATRSLLGRTNSPLHF. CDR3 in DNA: TGTGCCACCAGAAGCCTTTTAGGACGGACTAATTCACCCCTCCACTTT.

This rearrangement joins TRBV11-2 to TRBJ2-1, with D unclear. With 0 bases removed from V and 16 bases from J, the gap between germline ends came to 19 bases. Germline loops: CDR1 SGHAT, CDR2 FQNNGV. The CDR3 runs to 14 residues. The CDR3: CASSLEGDGFQGFF. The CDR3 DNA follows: TGTGCCAGCAGCTTAGAAGGCGATGGATTTCAAGGTTTCTTC.

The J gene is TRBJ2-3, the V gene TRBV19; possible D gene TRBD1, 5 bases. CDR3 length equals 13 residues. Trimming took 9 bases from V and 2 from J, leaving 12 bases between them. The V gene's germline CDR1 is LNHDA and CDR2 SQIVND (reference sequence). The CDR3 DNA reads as TGTGCCAGCGTTGACAGACCCACAGATACGCAGTATTTT. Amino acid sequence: CASVDRPTDTQYF.

CDR3 DNA sequence: TGTGCCAGCAGCGTAGGGGGTCAGGGGATCACAGATACGCAGTATTTT. Translating gives CASSVGGQGITDTQYF. The chain recombines TRBV9 with TRBJ2-3; tentatively, D is TRBD1 (6 bases). CDR1 is SGDLS, CDR2 YYNGEE, per germline. There are 16 residues in the CDR3. Trimming removed 0 bases at V and 2 bases at J, with 13 bases between.

The CDR3 DNA reads TGTGCCACCAGCATGCGGGCAGCTAATGGCAAACTGTTTTTT. Translating gives CATSMRAANGKLFF. The rearrangement links TRBV15 to TRBJ1-4; D ambiguous. The CDR3 is made up of 14 amino acids. From germline, CDR1 is LNHNV and CDR2 YYDKDF (reference sequence). V lost 4 bases to trimming and J lost 11 bases, with 17 bases between them.

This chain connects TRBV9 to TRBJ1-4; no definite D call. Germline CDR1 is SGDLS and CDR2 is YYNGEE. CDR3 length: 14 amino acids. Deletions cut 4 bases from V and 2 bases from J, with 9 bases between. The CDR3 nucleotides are TGTGCCAGCAGCCCCGACACCACTAATGAAAAACTGTTTTTT. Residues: CASSPDTTNEKLFF. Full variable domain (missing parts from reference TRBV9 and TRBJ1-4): DSGVTQTPKHLITATGQRVTLRCSPRSGDLSVYWYQQSLDQGLQFLIQYYNGEERAKGNILERFSAQQFPDLHSELNLSSLELGDSALYFCASSPDTTNEKLFFGSGTQLSVL.

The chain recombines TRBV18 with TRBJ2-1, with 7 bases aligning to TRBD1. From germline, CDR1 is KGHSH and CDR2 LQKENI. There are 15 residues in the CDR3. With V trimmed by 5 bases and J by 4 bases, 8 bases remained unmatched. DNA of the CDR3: TGTGCCAGCTCAGTCTCGCAGGGGGATTACAATGAGCAGTTCTTC. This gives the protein CASSVSQGDYNEQFF.

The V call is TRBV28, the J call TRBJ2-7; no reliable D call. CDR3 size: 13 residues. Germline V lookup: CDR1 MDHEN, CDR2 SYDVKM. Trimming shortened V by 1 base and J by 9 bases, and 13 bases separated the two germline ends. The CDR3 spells CASSLSVVGGQYF. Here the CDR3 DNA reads TGTGCCAGCAGTTTATCGGTGGTGGGTGGGCAGTACTTC. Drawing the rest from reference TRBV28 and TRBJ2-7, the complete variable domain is DVKVTQSSRYLVKRTGEKVFLECVQDMDHENMFWYRQDPGLGLRLIYFSYDVKMKEKGDIPEGYSVSREKKERFSLILESASTNQTSMYLCASSLSVVGGQYFGPGTRLTVT.

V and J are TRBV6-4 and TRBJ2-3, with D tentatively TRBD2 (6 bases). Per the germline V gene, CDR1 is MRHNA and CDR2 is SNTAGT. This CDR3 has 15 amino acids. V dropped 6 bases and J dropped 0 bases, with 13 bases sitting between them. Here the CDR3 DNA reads TGTGCCAGCAGGCGGGACCGACAAAGCACAGATACGCAGTATTTT. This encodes CASRRDRQSTDTQYF.

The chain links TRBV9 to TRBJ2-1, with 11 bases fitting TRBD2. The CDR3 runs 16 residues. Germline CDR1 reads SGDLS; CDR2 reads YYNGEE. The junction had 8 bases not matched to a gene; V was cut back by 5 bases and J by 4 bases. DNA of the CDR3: TGTGCCAGCAGTGATACCGGGACTAGCGGATACAATGAGCAGTTCTTC. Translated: CASSDTGTSGYNEQFF.

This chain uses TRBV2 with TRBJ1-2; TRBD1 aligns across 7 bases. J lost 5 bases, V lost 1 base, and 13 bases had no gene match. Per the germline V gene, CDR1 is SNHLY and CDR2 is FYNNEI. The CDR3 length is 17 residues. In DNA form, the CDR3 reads TGTGCCAGCAGTGAAGGCTTCGTAAGACAGGGTCCATATGGCTACACCTTC. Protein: CASSEGFVRQGPYGYTF. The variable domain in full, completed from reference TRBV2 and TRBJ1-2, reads EPEVTQTPSHQVTQMGQEVILRCVPISNHLYFYWYRQILGQKVEFLVSFYNNEISEKSEIFDDQFSVERPDGSNFTLKIRSTKLEDSAMYFCASSEGFVRQGPYGYTFGSGTRLTVV.